These T cell receptor beta chains were read from a single sample in a study of cytomegalovirus exposure and HLA in healthy donors. Repertoires were generated with immunoSEQ multiplex PCR, while TCRdb's copy carries only in-frame clones and drops some. This table holds around 100,000 clones, 60% to 85% found once. The sequencing sample was made of PBMCs. The receptors were sampled from a man aged 45 to 65 in good health and CMV-seropositive. CDR3s include the opening cysteine and the closing phenylalanine or tryptophan. The order of the fields is J gene, clone size, V gene, CDR3 protein. Rows give clone size only sometimes, using once, few, many, or a class for an expanded clone.

J: TRBJ2-3
size: few
V: TRBV9
CDR3: CASSVFQSSTDTQYF

J: TRBJ2-6
size: once
V: TRBV6-5
CDR3: CASSYTGSGANVLTF

J: TRBJ1-6
size: once
V: TRBV30
CDR3: CAWSRQDNSPLHF

J: TRBJ1-2
size: -
V: TRBV18
CDR3: CASSPGTVNYGYTF

J: TRBJ2-7
size: -
V: TRBV7-2
CDR3: CASSLDLGSRYF

J: TRBJ2-5
size: -
V: TRBV7-3
CDR3: CASSLRTGRQETQYF

J: TRBJ1-5
size: -
V: TRBV7-9
CDR3: CASSRDISNQPQHF

J: TRBJ2-2
size: -
V: TRBV18
CDR3: CASSSIDTANTGELFF

J: TRBJ2-7
size: -
V: TRBV7-8
CDR3: CASSPGVQPPFEQYF

J: TRBJ2-7
size: -
V: TRBV29-1
CDR3: CSAGTGQSYEQYF

J: TRBJ2-7
size: -
V: TRBV7-2
CDR3: CASSSQGLAGASYEQYF

J: TRBJ2-7
size: -
V: TRBV15
CDR3: CATSRDSGSSYEQYF

J: TRBJ2-3
size: -
V: TRBV5-6
CDR3: CASSSTGTDTQYF

J: TRBJ2-1
size: -
V: TRBV29-1
CDR3: CSVVSGEGSYNEQFF

J: TRBJ2-1
size: -
V: TRBV7-3
CDR3: CASSLVGTGNNEQFF

J: TRBJ1-2
size: -
V: TRBV28
CDR3: CASNWDWNGYTF

J: TRBJ1-5
size: -
V: TRBV28
CDR3: CASSLSITRQGAGHSNQPQHF

J: TRBJ2-5
size: -
V: TRBV5-1
CDR3: CASSTLAGVGRETQYF

J: TRBJ2-1
size: -
V: TRBV18
CDR3: CASSPRRTGGAGSYNEQFF

J: TRBJ2-1
size: -
V: TRBV27
CDR3: CASTGQGIYEQFF

J: TRBJ1-1
size: -
V: TRBV6-6
CDR3: CASRGGTEAFF

J: TRBJ2-5
size: -
V: TRBV15
CDR3: CATSRDRTGAKTQYF

J: TRBJ2-3
size: -
V: TRBV27
CDR3: CASSLQRFLGTDTQYF

J: TRBJ2-7
size: -
V: TRBV30
CDR3: CAWSATPGTMSYEQYF

J: TRBJ2-3
size: -
V: TRBV5-4
CDR3: CASSLPGSTDTQYF

J: TRBJ2-2
size: -
V: TRBV28
CDR3: CAISSGSPGELFF

J: TRBJ1-1
size: -
V: TRBV7-9
CDR3: CSSSLPGMGNAEAFF

J: TRBJ1-1
size: -
V: TRBV7-2
CDR3: CASSPQGGNTEAFF

J: TRBJ1-1
size: once
V: TRBV15
CDR3: CATGQGLSTEAFF

J: TRBJ2-1
size: -
V: TRBV7-9
CDR3: CASSLELAGIYEQFF

J: TRBJ1-2
size: -
V: TRBV29-1
CDR3: CSVPKSADRSWGGYTF

J: TRBJ2-1
size: -
V: TRBV7-2
CDR3: CASSPRGAGHNEQFF

J: TRBJ2-5
size: -
V: TRBV30
CDR3: CAWRREETQYF

J: TRBJ2-1
size: -
V: TRBV6-5
CDR3: CASSNTGGNYNEQFF

J: TRBJ2-3
size: -
V: TRBV7-9
CDR3: CASNSRGRGETDTQYF

J: TRBJ2-7
size: once
V: TRBV28
CDR3: CASTAQGGGAYEQYF

J: TRBJ2-3
size: -
V: TRBV6-4
CDR3: CASSDSHPGTQYF

J: TRBJ2-5
size: -
V: TRBV11-3
CDR3: CASSLAGAETQYF

J: TRBJ2-7
size: few
V: TRBV11-2
CDR3: CASSSHQGVEQYF

J: TRBJ1-2
size: few
V: TRBV19
CDR3: CASSIRGSDGYTF

J: TRBJ2-5
size: -
V: TRBV5-4
CDR3: CASSLKVTGNQETQYF

J: TRBJ2-5
size: once
V: TRBV5-1
CDR3: CASSTGQGGLETQYF

J: TRBJ1-1
size: -
V: TRBV7-8
CDR3: CASSPRGNTEAFF

J: TRBJ2-7
size: -
V: TRBV7-2
CDR3: CASSPPDRYGEQYF

J: TRBJ2-2
size: -
V: TRBV6-5
CDR3: CASTYARNTGELFF

J: TRBJ2-7
size: -
V: TRBV7-9
CDR3: CSSSWGLAGGYEQYF

J: TRBJ1-2
size: few
V: TRBV28
CDR3: CASRHPTGNYGYTF

J: TRBJ1-1
size: -
V: TRBV7-3
CDR3: CASSSDRDTEAFF

J: TRBJ2-5
size: -
V: TRBV7-9
CDR3: CASSSGKETQYF

J: TRBJ2-2
size: -
V: TRBV5-6
CDR3: CASSFVGQLTGELFF

J: TRBJ2-1
size: -
V: TRBV28
CDR3: CASSTSPTSGSYNEQFF

J: TRBJ2-7
size: few
V: TRBV28
CDR3: CASSLSGGRSEQYF

J: TRBJ2-7
size: -
V: TRBV6-7
CDR3: CASSYTKPPAQGANEQYF

J: TRBJ2-1
size: -
V: TRBV4-3
CDR3: CASSQPAGTGYNEQFF

J: TRBJ2-7
size: once
V: TRBV4-1
CDR3: CASSLLSGTYYEQYF

J: TRBJ2-7
size: -
V: TRBV6-5
CDR3: CASARTGNSYGQYF

J: TRBJ1-4
size: -
V: TRBV19
CDR3: CASSDRPKRANEKLFF

J: TRBJ1-1
size: few
V: TRBV6-1
CDR3: CASWLGDVVGTEAFF

J: TRBJ2-3
size: -
V: TRBV2
CDR3: CASSLTSGSTNTQYF

J: TRBJ2-7
size: once
V: TRBV5-1
CDR3: CASSLEVGGPGEQYF